The clone carrying this T cell receptor beta chain was detected a few times. The antigen remains unidentified. Combining a sample-barcoded 5' primer with a J-beta primer mix, a second PCR ran for roughly 6 to 12 cycles. Every molecule of cDNA carried a tag from a template-switch adaptor with 12 random nucleotides. Per sample, CDR3-containing paired-end reads numbered at least 2.5 million. Using its own MiXCR run on the 5' RACE reads, TCRdb lists one record per CDR3 protein. The sample has some 1.5 million distinct CDR3 sequences; 28% are singletons. The sample comes from a study of blood T cells in healthy people across ages. Trimming cost V 3 bases and J 7 bases; bases outside gene matches: 8. The CDR3 consists of 17 residues. From germline, CDR1 is LNHNV and CDR2 YYDKDF (reference sequence). Overall study findings and caveats: Calculation of diversity from one million T cells yielded estimates considered to be underestimates.

The chain combines TRBV15 with TRBJ2-1; 14 positions agree with TRBD2. The TCR was taken from a woman aged 25 to 45 in good health. Sequencing was performed on blood. CDR3 sequence reads: CATSSSGRTSGRNEQFF. The CDR3 DNA follows: TGTGCCACCAGCAGTTCCGGTAGGACTAGCGGGAGGAATGAGCAGTTCTTC.